The 4 T cell receptor beta chains reported below all come from one sample, sequenced in a study of T-cell reconstitution after alpha-beta-depleted transplantation in children (dated by TCRdb to 2016 to 2018). The method behind the library was PCR. The run used an Illumina HiSeq 2500. TCR library preparation used molecular barcoding, with unique molecular identifiers applied to normalize quantification of the TCRbeta repertoire. TCRdb reprocessing: public reads trimmed at Q25 with fastp, clones called with MiXCR, in-frame beta chains kept. Every CDR3 protein is listed once, alongside the most common genes and DNA of its rows. Within this sample are fewer than 250,000 distinct CDR3 sequences, with under 20% of them counted one time only. Around 45% of the sample rests with the top ten. Reading the label with the study, this specimen's treatment or condition is: allogeneic hematopoietic cell transplantation with graft depleted of TCRalphabeta T cells and CD19 B cells.

The specimen was PBMCs, mostly from graft donor cells, collected 360 days after TCRalphabeta/CD19-depleted stem cell transplant. The source of these receptors is a male patient between 2 and 15 years old who had a stem cell transplant for acute lymphoblastic leukemia, so the T cells may come from the graft donor.

This clonotype has just a few counts. This chain links TRBV27 with TRBJ2-7; the D gene is possibly TRBD2 (5 bases). This CDR3 comprises 17 residues. Germline CDR1 MNHEY, CDR2 SMNVEV (reference sequence). V was cut by 1 base and J by 2 bases, with 18 bases left in between. The CDR3: CASSLFRSPTKTYEQYF. CDR3 DNA sequence: TGTGCCAGCAGTTTATTCCGATCCCCGACTAAAACCTACGAGCAGTACTTC.

The chain employs TRBV5-1 and TRBJ1-1; 7 positions agree with TRBD1. The CDR3 is made up of 16 amino acids. Germline trimming cut 4 bases from V and 0 bases from J; bases unmatched to any gene: 9. CDR1 SGHRS and CDR2 YFSETQ come from the germline V gene. CDR3 sequence reads: CASSRGWGQLNTEAFF. CDR3 coding DNA: TGCGCCAGCAGCCGAGGGTGGGGACAGCTGAACACTGAAGCTTTCTTT.

The genes are TRBV12-3 or TRBV12-4 and TRBJ2-7; weak D call: TRBD2 (7 bases). The CDR3 is 13 amino acids. The V gene lost 10 bases and the J gene lost 2 bases, with 15 bases spanning the gap. The CDR3 DNA is TGTGCCACCGGGAGGACAGCGGCCTACGAGCAGTACTTC. This encodes CATGRTAAYEQYF.

This clonotype was picked up a small number of times. V gene TRBV7-6 combines with J gene TRBJ2-7, with a possible D match to TRBD1 (5 bases). The V end was cut by 4 bases, the J end by 4 bases, with 14 bases between. CDR3 length: 14 amino acids. The germline V gene has CDR1 SGHVS and CDR2 FNYEAQ. As DNA, the CDR3 is TGTGCCAGCAGCTATCTGATTCAGGGTTACGAGCAGTACTTC. Residues: CASSYLIQGYEQYF. Looking up the rest from reference TRBV7-6 and TRBJ2-7 gives the full variable domain: GAGVSQSPRYKVTKRGQDVALRCDPISGHVSLYWYRQALGQGPEFLTYFNYEAQQDKSGLPNDRFSAERPEGSISTLTIQRTEQRDSAMYRCASSYLIQGYEQYFGPGTRLTVT.